The 17 T cell receptor beta chains reported below all come from one sample, sequenced in a study of blood T cell repertoires in COVID-19. Profiled with immunoSEQ multiplex PCR; TCRdb holds only in-frame clones, not every one. The sample records about 190,000 clones, less than 85% being singletons. The sequencing sample was made of peripheral blood. The receptors derive from a man aged 45-60 years who had recovered from COVID-19.

The chain uses TRBV11-3 and TRBJ2-1, with 14 bases matching TRBD2. This CDR3 spans 16 amino acids. The V gene's germline CDR1 is SGHNT and CDR2 YENEEA. V was pared by 4 bases and J by 7 bases, with 6 bases of the junction left unmatched. The CDR3 sequence: CASSSRLAGGGNEQFF. Here the CDR3 DNA reads TGTGCCAGCAGCTCTAGACTAGCGGGAGGGGGGAATGAGCAGTTCTTC.

V usage is TRBV5-1 and J usage is TRBJ2-1; 8 bases agree with TRBD1. Germline-derived CDR1 and CDR2 are SGHRS and YFSETQ. CDR3 length: 13 residues. V was clipped by 4 bases and J by 8 bases; unmatched bases: 5. The CDR3: CASSPLTGDEQFF. In DNA, the CDR3 is TGCGCCAGCAGCCCCCTGACAGGGGATGAGCAGTTCTTC.

The V and J genes are TRBV6-6 and TRBJ1-5, with D possibly matching TRBD1 (5 bases). Germline values: CDR1 MNHNY, CDR2 SVGAGI (reference sequence). This CDR3 is 14 amino acids long. V was shortened by 8 bases and J by 0 bases, with 11 bases between the two germline ends. DNA for the CDR3: TGTGCCAGCTCCTGGGGCTCTAGCAATCAGCCCCAGCATTTT. It codes for CASSWGSSNQPQHF.

Details on this clone: The germline gene is not matched at one end of the junction; a read error may be the cause. The chain recombines TRBV5-6 with TRBJ1-1; 7 bases map to TRBD1. The germline CDR1 and CDR2 sequences are SGHDT and YYEEEE. The CDR3 is made up of 11 amino acids. CDR3 protein: CASSLTGDSLF. CDR3 DNA sequence: TGTGCCAGCAGCTTGACAGGGGACTCCCTCTTT.

The V gene is TRBV6-5, the J gene TRBJ2-2, with a weak D call TRBD2 (5 bases). CDR3 length: 14 residues. V lost 6 bases and J 0 bases, leaving 8 bases between the germline ends. Per germline, CDR1 MNHEY and CDR2 SVGAGI. The CDR3 spells CASSGMTNTGELFF. The CDR3 coding sequence is TGTGCCAGCAGCGGGATGACGAACACCGGGGAGCTGTTTTTT.

This clone showed up many times. The chain joins TRBV30 to TRBJ2-2, with a possible D match to TRBD1 (5 bases). Per germline, CDR1 GTSNPN and CDR2 SVGIG (reference sequence). This CDR3 spans 15 amino acids. Trimming pared 7 bases from V and 1 base from J, leaving 16 bases between. CDR3 sequence reads: CAYLKGEGNTGELFF. Written as DNA, the CDR3 is TGTGCCTACCTAAAAGGGGAAGGGAACACCGGGGAGCTGTTTTTT.

The V and J genes are TRBV29-1 and TRBJ1-1; D gene uncertain. With 7 bases removed from V and 3 bases from J, the gap between germline ends came to 12 bases. Germline loops: CDR1 SQVTM, CDR2 ANQGSEA. The CDR3 is 12 residues long. CDR3 nucleotides: TGCAGCGCTGGAAGAGACTACACTGAAGCTTTCTTT. It yields the protein CSAGRDYTEAFF.

In this sample, this clone turned up once. This chain joins TRBV25-1 and TRBJ2-7; D may be TRBD1 (6 bases). V lost 5 bases to trimming and J lost 2 bases, with 16 bases between them. The CDR3 spans 15 residues. Germline CDR1 and CDR2: MGHDK and SYGVNS. The chain's CDR3 is CASSPEQGFAYEQYF. DNA for the CDR3: TGTGCCAGCAGTCCTGAACAGGGTTTCGCCTACGAGCAGTACTTC.

A few counts support this clone. The chain couples TRBV5-1 to TRBJ1-1; D uncertain. V was clipped by 0 bases and J by 5 bases, with 8 bases between them. The CDR3 spans 13 residues. Germline values: CDR1 SGHRS, CDR2 YFSETQ. The CDR3 protein is CASSLAPGTEAFF. In nucleotides, the CDR3 is TGCGCCAGCAGCTTGGCCCCGGGGACTGAAGCTTTCTTT.

This rearrangement joins TRBV6-5 to TRBJ1-4; D gene ambiguous. The CDR3 is 14 residues long. CDR1 is MNHEY, CDR2 SVGAGI, per germline. Deletions cut 5 bases from V and 8 bases from J, with 15 bases between. CDR3 sequence reads: CASSTGSVREKLFF. CDR3 nucleotide sequence: TGTGCCAGCAGTACGGGATCGGTGCGGGAAAAACTGTTTTTT.

The genes are TRBV28 and TRBJ1-1, with D perhaps matching TRBD1 (6 bases). The CDR3 runs 15 residues. The V gene lost 3 bases and the J gene lost 0 bases, with 11 bases spanning the gap. The germline V gene has CDR1 MDHEN and CDR2 SYDVKM. The CDR3: CASSFAGALNTEAFF. CDR3 DNA: TGTGCCAGCAGTTTCGCAGGGGCCCTGAACACTGAAGCTTTCTTT.

This chain joins TRBV6-4 and TRBJ1-1, with D uncertain. Germline V CDR1 and CDR2: MRHNA, SNTAGT. CDR3 size: 13 residues. V was trimmed by 5 bases and J by 1 base, leaving 8 bases between them. The DNA for the CDR3 is TGTGCCAGCAGTCTCCGGGAGAACACTGAAGCTTTCTTT. Its protein is CASSLRENTEAFF.

This clone has a handful of counts. The rearrangement links TRBV30 to TRBJ1-5; D gene uncertain. The V gene's germline CDR1 is GTSNPN and CDR2 SVGIG (reference sequence). Trimming pared 3 bases from V and 0 bases from J, leaving 12 bases between. CDR3 length equals 15 residues. This chain's CDR3 is CAWSPGGNSNQPQHF. DNA for the CDR3: TGTGCCTGGAGCCCGGGCGGGAATAGCAATCAGCCCCAGCATTTT.

V gene TRBV9 combines with J gene TRBJ2-7; 8 positions match TRBD2. CDR3 length equals 14 residues. Germline loops: CDR1 SGDLS, CDR2 YYNGEE. Losses at the gene ends were 4 bases for V and 2 bases for J; bases not matched to a gene: 5. The CDR3 is CASSSGGRPYEQYF. The CDR3 region has the DNA TGTGCCAGCAGCTCCGGCGGGAGGCCCTACGAGCAGTACTTC.

The rearrangement joins TRBV6-2 or TRBV6-3 to TRBJ2-7; D is unclear. The V gene lost 5 bases and the J gene lost 3 bases, with 5 bases spanning the gap. Looked up from germline, CDR1 is MNHEY and CDR2 is SVGEGT. The CDR3 is 11 residues long. For the CDR3, the DNA is TGTGCCAGCAGTACCTACTACGAGCAGTACTTC. It encodes CASSTYYEQYF.

The rearrangement joins TRBV11-2 to TRBJ2-2; tentatively, D is TRBD1 (5 bases). Per the germline V gene, CDR1 is SGHAT and CDR2 is FQNNGV. CDR3 length equals 15 residues. Trimming cost V 2 bases and J 3 bases, with 10 bases left between them. CDR3 coding DNA: TGTGCCAGCAGCTTACAGGGTGTGGACACCGGGGAGCTGTTTTTT. It specifies CASSLQGVDTGELFF.

This chain links TRBV7-8 with TRBJ2-1; 9 bases fit TRBD2. The CDR3 spans 15 residues. V gave up 2 bases and J gave up 4 bases; unmatched junction bases: 3. Germline V gene lookup returns CDR1 SGHVS and CDR2 FQNEAQ. The CDR3 protein is CASSLSSGTYNEQFF. The CDR3 region has the DNA TGTGCCAGCAGCTTATCTAGCGGGACTTACAATGAGCAGTTCTTC.